This record looks at one TCR beta chain sequence and its context. Its target is not known. This specimen belongs to a study of cytomegalovirus exposure and HLA in healthy donors. PCR employed 60 Vbeta and 13 Jbeta primers. Sequencing used immunoSEQ multiplex PCR; TCRdb keeps in-frame clones, though not all of them. Here the sample spans 85,000 to 100,000 clones, over 60% being singletons. The CDR3 is 13 amino acids. Germline CDR1 SGDLS, CDR2 YYNGEE. V gave up 3 bases and J gave up 9 bases; unmatched junction bases: 6. Study-wide findings and caveats: Accounts indicate the classifier identified cytomegalovirus status with strong specificity and sensitivity. Most TCR sequences proved rare, with some public TCRs found in many donors. Common viral pathogens (according to a later analysis) appeared linked to several of the most significant clusters. Later work found that TCR association rates differed between HLA loci; DRB1 had the most and HLA-C the fewest.

Sequencing used PBMCs. This clonotype originated in a human donor in good health. The V and J genes are TRBV9 and TRBJ2-1; 7 bases agree with TRBD1. The DNA for the CDR3 is TGTGCCAGCAGCGCGGTAGGGGGCGGTGAGCAGTTCTTC. It yields the protein CASSAVGGGEQFF.